This TCR beta chain was sequenced in a study of graft-versus-host responses after intestinal transplantation. As for the study in general: Each transplant was multivisceral, liver-intestinal, or isolated intestinal. Induction with anti-thymocyte globulin, then tacrolimus and steroids for around three years, was given to all recipients.

Of note for this clone: Antigen specificity is unknown. A junction end diverges from the germline sequence, so it may reflect a read error.

Germline assignment: CDR1 SGHRS and CDR2 YFSETQ. There are 16 residues in the CDR3. The repertoire was sequenced with immunoSEQ multiplex PCR; TCRdb's copy has only in-frame clones and lacks some. The sample records nearly 90,000 clones, over 80% being singletons. General study findings and limits: Researchers found peak circulating GvH clone levels linked to early post-transplant HvG declines.

The source of this sequence is a human donor who received an intestinal transplant. The chain carries TRBV5-1 and TRBJ2-2, with D perhaps given as TRBD1 or TRBD2 (5 bases each). Sequenced here: unstimulated CD8+ T cells sorted from spleen or lymph node cells, sampled before intestinal transplant. This CDR3 is CASSLGAGMDTGELFF. The CDR3 DNA follows: TGCGCCAGCAGTTTGGGAGCAGGGATGGACACCGGGGAGCTGTTTTTT. Filled out from reference TRBV5-1 and TRBJ2-2, the complete variable domain reads KAGVTQTPRYLIKTRGQQVTLSCSPISGHRSVSWYQQTPGQGLQFLFEYFSETQRNKGNFPGRFSGRQFSNSRSEMNVSTLELGDSALYLCASSLGAGMDTGELFFGEGSRLTVL.